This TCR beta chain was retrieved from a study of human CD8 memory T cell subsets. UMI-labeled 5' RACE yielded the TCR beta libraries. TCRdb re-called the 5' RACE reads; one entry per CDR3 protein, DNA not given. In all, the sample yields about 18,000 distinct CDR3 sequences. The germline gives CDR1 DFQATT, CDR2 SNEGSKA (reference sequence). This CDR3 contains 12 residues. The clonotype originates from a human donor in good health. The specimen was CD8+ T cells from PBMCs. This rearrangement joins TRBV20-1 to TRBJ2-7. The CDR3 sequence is CSARDLSYEQYF.